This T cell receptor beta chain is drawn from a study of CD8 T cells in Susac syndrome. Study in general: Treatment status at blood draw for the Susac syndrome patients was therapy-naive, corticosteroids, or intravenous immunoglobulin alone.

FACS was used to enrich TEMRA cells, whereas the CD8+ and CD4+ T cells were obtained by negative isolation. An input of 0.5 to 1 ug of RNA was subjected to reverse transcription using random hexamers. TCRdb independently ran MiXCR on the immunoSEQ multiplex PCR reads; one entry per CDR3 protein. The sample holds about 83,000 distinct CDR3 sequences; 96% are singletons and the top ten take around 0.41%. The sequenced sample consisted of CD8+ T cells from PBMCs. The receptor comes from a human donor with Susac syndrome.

DNA of the CDR3: TGTGCCAGCAGCGAGAACGGACAGCCCCAGCATTTT. Protein: CASSENGQPQHF. This chain joins TRBV27 and TRBJ1-5; D call uncertain. This CDR3 region has 12 residues. Germline CDR1 is MNHEY and CDR2 is SMNVEV (reference sequence). V gave up 6 bases and J gave up 7 bases, with 10 bases separating them.